This T cell receptor beta chain is from a study of cytomegalovirus exposure and HLA in healthy donors. Study-wide points: In a later analysis, at a false discovery rate of 0.05, 17,000 or so TCR beta sequences matched HLA alleles. Compared with the roughly 700-donor mean, an Asian-associated ancestry cluster reportedly had fewer N-insertions, according to a later analysis.

This clone showed up just a few times. Its antigen is not identified. Primers included in the PCR were 60 Vbeta and 13 Jbeta primers. Repertoires were generated with immunoSEQ multiplex PCR, while TCRdb's copy carries only in-frame clones and drops some. The table has approximately 170,000 clones, approximately 70% seen once. The clonotype comes from a woman in her thirties in good health and CMV-seropositive. The sample consisted of PBMCs.

In nucleotides, the CDR3 is TGTGCCAGCAGTTACCGAACTTACAATGAGCAGTTCTTC. It is translated as CASSYRTYNEQFF. The genes are TRBV6-6 and TRBJ2-1; no reliable D call. The length of the CDR3 is 13 residues. The germline CDR1 and CDR2 sequences are MNHNY and SVGAGI (reference sequence). The V gene lost 2 bases and the J gene lost 4 bases, with 6 bases spanning the gap.